These T cell receptor beta chains were read from a single sample in a study of breast tumors, draining lymph nodes, adjacent tissues. A single record per CDR3 protein comes from TCRdb applying MiXCR to the multiplex PCR reads. The sample contains some 170,000 distinct CDR3 sequences, 30% to 35% of which appear only once. The specimen was axillary lymph node tissue. These receptors all come from a female donor with breast cancer. Some clones in this sample may be carry-over from other donors' samples. Each CDR3 is given with its conserved first and last residue. Each record gives: J gene, V gene, D gene, clone size, CDR3 DNA, CDR3 protein. D genes are given only for firm matches. The listing skips clone size in some rows; elsewhere it reads once, few, many or a size class.

J gene: TRBJ2-7; V gene: TRBV6-2/TRBV6-3; D gene: -; clone size: -; CDR3 DNA: TGTGCCAGCAGGCCCGGCCGGGGGGCAGCCTACGAACAGTACTTC; CDR3 protein: CASRPGRGAAYEQYF
J gene: TRBJ1-2; V gene: TRBV2; D gene: TRBD1; clone size: -; CDR3 DNA: TGTGCCAGCAGTGACAGGGGGCGCGGTCGAGGCTACACCTTC; CDR3 protein: CASSDRGRGRGYTF
J gene: TRBJ2-3; V gene: TRBV30; D gene: -; clone size: -; CDR3 DNA: TGTGCCTGGAGTGAGGGGGTCGGACGAACAGATACGCAGTATTTT; CDR3 protein: CAWSEGVGRTDTQYF
J gene: TRBJ2-2; V gene: TRBV9; D gene: TRBD2; clone size: once; CDR3 DNA: TGTGCCAGCAGTAGCGGGACTAGGATTGCCGGGGAGCTGTTTTTT; CDR3 protein: CASSSGTRIAGELFF
J gene: TRBJ2-5; V gene: TRBV3-1; D gene: TRBD2; clone size: -; CDR3 DNA: TGTGCCAGCAGCCAAGATTTGACTAGCGGGGGGGCGTTCGGAGAGACCCAGTACTTC; CDR3 protein: CASSQDLTSGGAFGETQYF
J gene: TRBJ1-6; V gene: TRBV9; D gene: -; clone size: many; CDR3 DNA: TGTGCCAGCAGCTCCGCGGGGAATTCACCCCTCCACTTT; CDR3 protein: CASSSAGNSPLHF
J gene: TRBJ1-5; V gene: TRBV6-2/TRBV6-3; D gene: -; clone size: many; CDR3 DNA: TGTGCCAGCAGTTACTCGTGGGGTCAGCCCCAGCATTTT; CDR3 protein: CASSYSWGQPQHF
J gene: TRBJ2-6; V gene: TRBV9; D gene: TRBD1; clone size: -; CDR3 DNA: TGTGCCAGCAGCGGACAGGGGGCCTACGTCCTGACTTTC; CDR3 protein: CASSGQGAYVLTF
J gene: TRBJ1-2; V gene: TRBV28; D gene: TRBD1; clone size: many; CDR3 DNA: TGTGCCAGCAGTTTAGTTCGGCAGGGGGCAATCTACGCCTTC; CDR3 protein: CASSLVRQGAIYAF
J gene: TRBJ2-6; V gene: TRBV25-1; D gene: -; clone size: many; CDR3 DNA: TGTGCCAGCAGTATGGACAGACCGGCTGGGGCCAACGTCCTGACTTTC; CDR3 protein: CASSMDRPAGANVLTF
J gene: TRBJ1-1; V gene: TRBV5-1; D gene: -; clone size: -; CDR3 DNA: TGCGCCAGCCTGGGACTTGGGAACGCTGAAGCTTTCTTT; CDR3 protein: CASLGLGNAEAFF
J gene: TRBJ1-2; V gene: TRBV19; D gene: -; clone size: -; CDR3 DNA: TGTGCCACTCAATCCCGACCCTATGGCTACACCTTC; CDR3 protein: CATQSRPYGYTF
J gene: TRBJ2-3; V gene: TRBV19; D gene: -; clone size: many; CDR3 DNA: TGTGCCAGTAGTATTTTGGGGTCGGGCACAGATACGCAGTATTTT; CDR3 protein: CASSILGSGTDTQYF
J gene: TRBJ1-4; V gene: TRBV13; D gene: -; clone size: -; CDR3 DNA: TGTGCCAGCAGCTTTGGGAGGAGCTCCTACAATGAAAAACTGTTTTTT; CDR3 protein: CASSFGRSSYNEKLFF
J gene: TRBJ1-4; V gene: TRBV3-1; D gene: -; clone size: many; CDR3 DNA: TGTGCCAGCAGCCAAGATCTCCGGCAGGGCAACGAAAAACTGTTTTTT; CDR3 protein: CASSQDLRQGNEKLFF
J gene: TRBJ2-3; V gene: TRBV24-1; D gene: -; clone size: many; CDR3 DNA: TGTGCCACCAGTGATGACAGAACGCTCACAGATACGCAGTATTTT; CDR3 protein: CATSDDRTLTDTQYF
J gene: TRBJ2-3; V gene: TRBV6-2/TRBV6-3; D gene: -; clone size: many; CDR3 DNA: TGTGCCAGCAGTTTGTCTAGGGTCCCAGGCACAGATACGCAGTATTTT; CDR3 protein: CASSLSRVPGTDTQYF
J gene: TRBJ1-5; V gene: TRBV25-1; D gene: -; clone size: -; CDR3 DNA: TGTGCCAGCAGCTTATCGCCCTCGGAGCCCCGGCATTTT; CDR3 protein: CASSLSPSEPRHF
J gene: TRBJ2-7; V gene: TRBV27; D gene: TRBD1; clone size: many; CDR3 DNA: TGTGCCAGCAGTACCTACAGGGGCGTCTACGAGCAGTACTTC; CDR3 protein: CASSTYRGVYEQYF
J gene: TRBJ2-1; V gene: TRBV2; D gene: -; clone size: many; CDR3 DNA: TGTGCCAGCACCCGACAGGGACTCGACAATGAGCAGTTCTTC; CDR3 protein: CASTRQGLDNEQFF
J gene: TRBJ2-1; V gene: TRBV5-6; D gene: -; clone size: many; CDR3 DNA: TGTGCCAGCAGCTTGTGGACCGCCTACAATGAGCAGTTCTTC; CDR3 protein: CASSLWTAYNEQFF
J gene: TRBJ2-5; V gene: TRBV28; D gene: -; clone size: many; CDR3 DNA: TGTGCCAGCAGGAACAGGGACGAGACCCAGTACTTC; CDR3 protein: CASRNRDETQYF
J gene: TRBJ1-2; V gene: TRBV4-1; D gene: -; clone size: many; CDR3 DNA: TGCGCCAGCAGCCAAGATAGTCAGGGTGGCTATGGCTACACCTTC; CDR3 protein: CASSQDSQGGYGYTF
J gene: TRBJ1-1; V gene: TRBV9; D gene: TRBD1; clone size: -; CDR3 DNA: TGTGCCAGCAGCGCCGGGACAGCGGACACTGAAGCTTTCTTT; CDR3 protein: CASSAGTADTEAFF
J gene: TRBJ2-1; V gene: TRBV30; D gene: -; clone size: many; CDR3 DNA: TGTGCCGGGAACGGGTTTATCGGGGGCCCCAATGAGCAGTTCTTC; CDR3 protein: CAGNGFIGGPNEQFF
J gene: TRBJ1-1; V gene: TRBV12-3/TRBV12-4; D gene: TRBD1; clone size: few; CDR3 DNA: TGTGCCAGCAGTCCCCGTCAGGGGGCGGAATACACTGAAGCTTTCTTT; CDR3 protein: CASSPRQGAEYTEAFF
J gene: TRBJ2-1; V gene: TRBV5-6; D gene: TRBD2; clone size: many; CDR3 DNA: TGTGCCAGCAGCGTATCAGCGGGGGCTGGTGAGCAGTTCTTC; CDR3 protein: CASSVSAGAGEQFF
J gene: TRBJ2-3; V gene: TRBV18; D gene: -; clone size: many; CDR3 DNA: TGTGCCAGCTCACCACGAGGGACTCCCGGCGAGAAAGGCACGCAGTATTTT; CDR3 protein: CASSPRGTPGEKGTQYF
J gene: TRBJ1-6; V gene: TRBV27; D gene: -; clone size: -; CDR3 DNA: TGTGCCAGCAGTTTACAGGGGTTCTCCTATAATTCACCCCTCCACTTT; CDR3 protein: CASSLQGFSYNSPLHF
J gene: TRBJ2-7; V gene: TRBV9; D gene: TRBD1; clone size: many; CDR3 DNA: TGTGCCAGCAGCGTAAATACAGGGGGCTACGAGCAGTACTTC; CDR3 protein: CASSVNTGGYEQYF
J gene: TRBJ2-3; V gene: TRBV6-4; D gene: TRBD2; clone size: many; CDR3 DNA: TGTGCCAGCAGTCACGGGCGGGGGGGCCAGGGTACGCAGTATTTT; CDR3 protein: CASSHGRGGQGTQYF
J gene: TRBJ1-4; V gene: TRBV12-3/TRBV12-4; D gene: -; clone size: -; CDR3 DNA: TGTGCCAGCAGGGTGGGGCTGAAAAAACTGTTTTTT; CDR3 protein: CASRVGLKKLFF
J gene: TRBJ2-5; V gene: TRBV20-1; D gene: TRBD1; clone size: -; CDR3 DNA: TGCAGTGCTAGGTCCGGGACAGGGGATTCTGAGACCCAGCACTTC; CDR3 protein: CSARSGTGDSETQHF